This T cell receptor (beta chain) was captured by sequencing in a study of prognosis after radiotherapy for stage I lung cancer. Looking at the study overall: Oligometastatic NSCLC after surgical resection of the primary tumor was present in 4 to 6 patients, while newly diagnosed primary stage I lung tumors were present in more than eleven.

The CDR3 loop spans 15 amino acids. Trimming stripped 3 bases from V and 3 bases from J, with 13 bases between. The germline gives CDR1 LGHNT, CDR2 FRNRAP. The genomic DNA TCR beta CDR3 region underwent two rounds of multiplex PCR. Primers specific to each TRBV and TRBJ gene were used in first-round PCR. TCRdb re-called the multiplex PCR reads through MiXCR, storing one row per CDR3 protein. Of about 16,000 distinct CDR3 sequences in the sample, roughly 45% were seen once. This clonotype was observed at least ten times. The chain combines TRBV12-5 with TRBJ2-3, with D tentatively TRBD2 (7 bases). This sample comprised PBMCs, obtained before or after stereotactic body radiation therapy (not recorded which). This TCR was recovered from a donor aged 50 or older with non-small cell lung cancer. CDR3: CASGLEGGPTDTQYF. The CDR3 nucleotides are TGTGCTAGTGGTTTAGAGGGGGGGCCAACAGATACGCAGTATTTT.